The clone carrying this T cell receptor (beta chain) was recorded only once. Its antigen is undetermined. It was cDNA, reverse transcribed from extracted RNA, that served as the sequencing template. TCRdb's table, derived via immunoSEQ multiplex PCR, lists solely in-frame clones and lacks some. Of about 210,000 clones detected, approximately 45% appear once; the ten largest clones hold around 3%. The CDR3 runs 14 residues. V lost 5 bases and J lost 2, with 12 bases in between. Germline assignment: CDR1 MNHNY and CDR2 SVGAGI (reference sequence). These data are taken from a study of CD8+ T cells in alopecia areata. Treatment defined: oral pan-JAK inhibitor, 5-10 mg twice daily. From alopecia areata patients, lesional scalp punch biopsies and peripheral blood were collected. Study results and limitations: It was lesional scalp, especially alopecia totalis/universalis, that showed higher clonality than normal scalp. Numerous expanded lesional clones remained in scalp and blood during tofacitinib.

The sequence was obtained from a human donor with alopecia areata. V is TRBV6-6 and J is TRBJ2-5, with D possibly being TRBD2 (5 bases). Sequenced material: CD4+ T cells sorted from blood, taken around week 36, from a patient treated with tofacitinib. CDR3 in amino acids: CASSKAVRQETQYF. The CDR3 nucleotides are TGTGCCAGCAGTAAAGCGGTACGACAAGAGACCCAGTACTTC.